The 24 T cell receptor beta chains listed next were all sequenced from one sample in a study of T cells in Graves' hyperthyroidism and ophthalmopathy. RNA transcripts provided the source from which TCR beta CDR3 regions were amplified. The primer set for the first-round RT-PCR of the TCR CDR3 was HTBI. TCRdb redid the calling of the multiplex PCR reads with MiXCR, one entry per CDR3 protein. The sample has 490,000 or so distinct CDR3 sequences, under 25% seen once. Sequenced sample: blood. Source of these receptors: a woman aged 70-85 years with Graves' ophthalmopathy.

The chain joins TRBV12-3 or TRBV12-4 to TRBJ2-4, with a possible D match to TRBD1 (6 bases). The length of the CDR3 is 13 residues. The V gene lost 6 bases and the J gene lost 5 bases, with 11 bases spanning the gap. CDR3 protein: CASRDSPQNIQYF. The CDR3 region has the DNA TGTGCCAGCAGGGACAGTCCCCAAAACATTCAGTACTTC.

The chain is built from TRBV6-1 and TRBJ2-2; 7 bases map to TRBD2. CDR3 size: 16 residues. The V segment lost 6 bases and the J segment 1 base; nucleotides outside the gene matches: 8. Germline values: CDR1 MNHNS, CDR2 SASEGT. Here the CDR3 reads CASRVGGSGNTGELFF. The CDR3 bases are TGTGCCAGCAGGGTCGGGGGGAGCGGGAACACCGGGGAGCTGTTTTTT.

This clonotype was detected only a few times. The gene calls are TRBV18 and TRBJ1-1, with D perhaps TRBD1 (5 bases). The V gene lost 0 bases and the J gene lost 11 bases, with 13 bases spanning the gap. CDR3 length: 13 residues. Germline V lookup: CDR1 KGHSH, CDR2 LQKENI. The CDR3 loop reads CASSPPGGTVAFF. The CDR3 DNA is TGTGCCAGCTCACCACCGGGTGGGACCGTTGCTTTCTTT.

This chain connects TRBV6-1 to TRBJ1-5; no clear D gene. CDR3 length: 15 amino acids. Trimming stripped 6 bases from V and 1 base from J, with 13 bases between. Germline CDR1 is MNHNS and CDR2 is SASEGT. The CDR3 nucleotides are TGTGCCAGCAGCCCGGGGATACAGAGCAATCAGCCCCAGCATTTT. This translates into CASSPGIQSNQPQHF.

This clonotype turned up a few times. The CDR3 loop reads CASSRMRTSGFLETQYF. CDR3 nucleotide sequence: TGTGCCAGCAGCCGAATGAGGACTAGCGGGTTTTTGGAGACCCAGTACTTC. The J gene is TRBJ2-5, the V gene TRBV11-1; 11 positions agree with TRBD2. The CDR3 loop spans 17 amino acids. The germline V gene has CDR1 SGHAT and CDR2 FQDESV (reference sequence). The J segment lost 5 bases and the V segment lost 5 bases, leaving 13 bases of the junction unmatched.

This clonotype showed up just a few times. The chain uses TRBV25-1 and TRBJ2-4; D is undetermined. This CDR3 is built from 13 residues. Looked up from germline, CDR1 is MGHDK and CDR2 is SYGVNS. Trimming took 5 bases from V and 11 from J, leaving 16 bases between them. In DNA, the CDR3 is TGTGCCAGCAGTTCCCTGGAAGGATCCGTTCAGTACTTC. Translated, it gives CASSSLEGSVQYF.

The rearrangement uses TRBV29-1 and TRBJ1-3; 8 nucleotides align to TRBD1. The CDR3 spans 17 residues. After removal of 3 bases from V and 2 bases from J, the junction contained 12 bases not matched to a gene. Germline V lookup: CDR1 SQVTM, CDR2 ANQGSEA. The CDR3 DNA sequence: TGCAGCGTTGAGGTTCGTGGACAGGGATCCGCTGGAAACACCATATATTTT. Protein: CSVEVRGQGSAGNTIYF.

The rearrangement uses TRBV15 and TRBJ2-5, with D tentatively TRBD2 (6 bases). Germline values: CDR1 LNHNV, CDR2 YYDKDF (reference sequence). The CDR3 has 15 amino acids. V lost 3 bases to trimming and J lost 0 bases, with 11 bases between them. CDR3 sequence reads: CATSRARTNQETQYF. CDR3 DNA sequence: TGTGCCACCAGCAGGGCGCGGACTAACCAAGAGACCCAGTACTTC.

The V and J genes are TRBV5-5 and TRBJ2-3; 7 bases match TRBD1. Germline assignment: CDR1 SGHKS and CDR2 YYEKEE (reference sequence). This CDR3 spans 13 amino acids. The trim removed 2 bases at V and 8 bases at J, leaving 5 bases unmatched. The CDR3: CASSLSQGSTQYF. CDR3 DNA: TGTGCCAGCAGCTTATCACAGGGGAGTACGCAGTATTTT.

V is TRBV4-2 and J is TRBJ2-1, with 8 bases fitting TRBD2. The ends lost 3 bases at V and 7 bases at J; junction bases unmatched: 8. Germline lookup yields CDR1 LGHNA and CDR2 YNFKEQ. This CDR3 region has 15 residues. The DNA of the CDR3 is TGTGCCAGCAGCCAGTCCGGGACTAGGTCGAATGAGCAGTTCTTC. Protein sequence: CASSQSGTRSNEQFF.

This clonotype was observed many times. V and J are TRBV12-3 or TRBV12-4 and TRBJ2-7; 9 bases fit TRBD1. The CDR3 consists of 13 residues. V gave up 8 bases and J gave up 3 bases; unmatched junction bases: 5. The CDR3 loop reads CASGTGRLYEQYF. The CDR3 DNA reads TGTGCCAGCGGGACAGGGAGACTCTACGAGCAGTACTTC.

CDR3 sequence: CAYLLATSTDTQYF. The DNA of the CDR3 is TGTGCCTACTTACTAGCGACTAGCACAGATACGCAGTATTTT. The chain joins TRBV30 to TRBJ2-3; 7 bases are a match to TRBD2. V shed 7 bases and J 0 bases; nucleotides not matched to a gene: 7. CDR3 length: 14 amino acids. Germline CDR1 GTSNPN, CDR2 SVGIG (reference sequence).

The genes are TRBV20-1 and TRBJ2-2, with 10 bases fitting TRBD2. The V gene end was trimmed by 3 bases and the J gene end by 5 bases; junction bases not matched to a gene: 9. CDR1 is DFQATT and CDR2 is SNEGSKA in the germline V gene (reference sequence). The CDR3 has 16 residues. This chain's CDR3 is CSARKREGRKTGELFF. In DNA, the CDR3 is TGCAGTGCTAGGAAGCGGGAGGGAAGGAAAACCGGGGAGCTGTTTTTT.

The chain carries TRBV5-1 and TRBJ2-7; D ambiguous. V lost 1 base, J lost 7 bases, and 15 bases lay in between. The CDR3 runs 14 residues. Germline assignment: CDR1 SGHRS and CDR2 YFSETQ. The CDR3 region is CASSLRQVDGEQYF. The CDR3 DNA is TGCGCCAGCAGCTTGAGGCAGGTTGATGGGGAGCAGTACTTC.

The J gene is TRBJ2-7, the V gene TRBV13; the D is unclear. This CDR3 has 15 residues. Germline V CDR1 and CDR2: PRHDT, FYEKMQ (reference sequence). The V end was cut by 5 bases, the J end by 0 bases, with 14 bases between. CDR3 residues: CASSPSQRSSYEQYF. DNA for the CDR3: TGTGCCAGCAGCCCCAGCCAGAGGAGCTCCTACGAGCAGTACTTC.

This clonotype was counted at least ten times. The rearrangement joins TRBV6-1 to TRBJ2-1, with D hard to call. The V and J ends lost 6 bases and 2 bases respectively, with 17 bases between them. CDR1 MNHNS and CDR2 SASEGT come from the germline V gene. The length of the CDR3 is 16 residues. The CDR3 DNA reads TGTGCCAGCAGCCCCGAGGTGGTGCGTACCTACAATGAGCAGTTCTTC. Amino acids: CASSPEVVRTYNEQFF.

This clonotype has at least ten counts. In DNA, the CDR3 is TGTGCCAGCACCCTCGGATTTACCTACGAGCAGTACTTC. Residues: CASTLGFTYEQYF. This chain uses TRBV12-3 or TRBV12-4 with TRBJ2-7; D is unresolved. The CDR3 runs 13 residues. V was pared by 7 bases and J by 2 bases, with 12 bases between.

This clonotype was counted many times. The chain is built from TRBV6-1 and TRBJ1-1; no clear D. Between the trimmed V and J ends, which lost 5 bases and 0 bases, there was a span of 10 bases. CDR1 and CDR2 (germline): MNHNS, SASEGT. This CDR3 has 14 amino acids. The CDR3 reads CASSPLVMNTEAFF. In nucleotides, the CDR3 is TGTGCCAGCAGTCCTCTGGTGATGAACACTGAAGCTTTCTTT.

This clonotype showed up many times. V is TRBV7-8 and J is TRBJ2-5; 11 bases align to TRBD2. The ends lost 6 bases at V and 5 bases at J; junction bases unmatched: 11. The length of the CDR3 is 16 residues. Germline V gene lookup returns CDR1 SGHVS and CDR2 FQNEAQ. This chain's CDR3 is CASSQLGLAGTETQYF. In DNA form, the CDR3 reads TGTGCCAGCAGTCAGCTCGGACTAGCGGGTACGGAGACCCAGTACTTC.

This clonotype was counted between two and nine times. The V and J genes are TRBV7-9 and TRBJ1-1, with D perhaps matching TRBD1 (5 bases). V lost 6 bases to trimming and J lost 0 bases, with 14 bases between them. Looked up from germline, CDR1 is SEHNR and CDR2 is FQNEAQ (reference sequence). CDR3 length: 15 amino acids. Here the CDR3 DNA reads TGTGCCAGCAGACTGGGACGGTCTTTGAACACTGAAGCTTTCTTT. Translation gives CASRLGRSLNTEAFF. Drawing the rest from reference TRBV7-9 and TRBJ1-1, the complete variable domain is DTGVSQNPRHKITKRGQNVTFRCDPISEHNRLYWYRQTLGQGPEFLTYFQNEAQLEKSRLLSDRFSAERPKGSFSTLEIQRTEQGDSAMYLCASRLGRSLNTEAFFGQGTRLTVV.

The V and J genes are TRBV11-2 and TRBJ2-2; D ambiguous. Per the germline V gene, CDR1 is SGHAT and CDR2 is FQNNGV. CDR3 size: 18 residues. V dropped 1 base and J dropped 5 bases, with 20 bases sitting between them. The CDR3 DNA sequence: TGTGCCAGCAGCTTAGTAATAGGTGGACCGCGCAGAACCGGGGAGCTGTTTTTT. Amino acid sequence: CASSLVIGGPRRTGELFF.

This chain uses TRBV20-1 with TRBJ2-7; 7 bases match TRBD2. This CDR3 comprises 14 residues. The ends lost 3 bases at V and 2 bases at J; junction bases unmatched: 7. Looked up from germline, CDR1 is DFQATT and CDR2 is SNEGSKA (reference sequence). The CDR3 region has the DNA TGCAGTGCTAGCCTTAGCGGGCCGCCCTACGAGCAGTACTTC. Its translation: CSASLSGPPYEQYF.

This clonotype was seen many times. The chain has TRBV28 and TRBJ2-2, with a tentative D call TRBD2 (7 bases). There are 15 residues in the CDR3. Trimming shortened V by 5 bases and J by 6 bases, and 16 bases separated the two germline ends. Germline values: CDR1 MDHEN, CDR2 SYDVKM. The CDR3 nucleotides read TGTGCCAGCAGTCGAGGGGGGGTCGGCGCCGGGGAGCTGTTTTTT. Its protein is CASSRGGVGAGELFF.

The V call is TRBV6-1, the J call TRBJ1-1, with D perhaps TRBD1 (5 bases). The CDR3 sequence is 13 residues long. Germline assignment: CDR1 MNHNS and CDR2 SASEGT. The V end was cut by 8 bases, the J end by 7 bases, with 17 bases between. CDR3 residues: CASLKTTQDEAFF. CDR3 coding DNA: TGTGCCAGCCTAAAAACGACACAGGATGAAGCTTTCTTT.